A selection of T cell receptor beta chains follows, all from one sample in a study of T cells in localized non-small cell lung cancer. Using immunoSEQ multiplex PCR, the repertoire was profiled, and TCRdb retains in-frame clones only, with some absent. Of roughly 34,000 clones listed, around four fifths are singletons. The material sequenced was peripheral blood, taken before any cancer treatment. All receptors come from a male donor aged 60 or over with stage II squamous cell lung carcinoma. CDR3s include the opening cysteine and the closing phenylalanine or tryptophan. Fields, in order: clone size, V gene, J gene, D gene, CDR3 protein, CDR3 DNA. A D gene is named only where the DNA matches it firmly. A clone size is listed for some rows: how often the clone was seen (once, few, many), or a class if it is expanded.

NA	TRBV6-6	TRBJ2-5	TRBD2	CASSYGLAGGGETQYF	TGTGCCAGCAGTTACGGACTAGCGGGGGGAGGGGAGACCCAGTACTTC
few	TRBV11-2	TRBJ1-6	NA	CASSLVARLNSPLHF	TGTGCCAGCAGCTTAGTGGCCAGGCTAAATTCACCCCTCCACTTT
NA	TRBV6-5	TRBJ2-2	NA	CASRMSQVRTGELFF	TGTGCCAGCAGGATGTCCCAGGTGCGGACCGGGGAGCTGTTTTTT
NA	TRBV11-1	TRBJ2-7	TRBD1	CASSPQTGFYEQYF	TGTGCCAGCAGCCCCCAGACAGGGTTCTACGAGCAGTACTTC
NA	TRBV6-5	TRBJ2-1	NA	CASSFDRPFNEQFF	TGTGCCAGCAGTTTCGACAGGCCCTTCAATGAGCAGTTCTTC
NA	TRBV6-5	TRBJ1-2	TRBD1	CASSLQGNYGYTF	TGTGCCAGCAGTCTACAGGGGAACTATGGCTACACCTTC
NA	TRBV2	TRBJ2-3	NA	CASSDGGLGVDTQYF	TGTGCCAGCAGTGACGGGGGGCTCGGAGTAGATACGCAGTATTTT
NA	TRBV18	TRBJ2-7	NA	CASSPEVEQYF	TGTGCCAGCTCACCGGAAGTCGAGCAGTACTTC
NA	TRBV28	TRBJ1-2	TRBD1	CASSIQGPYTSNYGYTF	TGTGCCAGCAGTATACAGGGGCCCTATACCTCTAACTATGGCTACACCTTC
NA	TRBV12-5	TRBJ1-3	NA	CASGLGISGNTIYF	TGTGCTAGTGGTTTGGGCATCTCTGGAAACACCATATATTTT
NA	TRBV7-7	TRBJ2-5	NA	CASSLVAGVQETQYF	TGTGCTAGCAGCTTAGTGGCAGGGGTACAAGAGACCCAGTACTTC
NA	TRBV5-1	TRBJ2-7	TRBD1	CASSQDRGHNEQYF	TGCGCCAGCAGCCAGGACAGGGGGCATAACGAGCAGTACTTC
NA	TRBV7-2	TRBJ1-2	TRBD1	CASSPRGMDYGYTF	TGTGCCAGCAGCCCCAGGGGGATGGACTATGGCTACACCTTC
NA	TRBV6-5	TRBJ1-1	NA	CASSARRDTEAFF	TGTGCCAGCAGCGCCCGTAGGGACACTGAAGCTTTCTTT
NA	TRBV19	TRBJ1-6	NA	CASSPLGSAGAGLTLHF	TGTGCCAGTAGTCCCTTGGGATCTGCGGGCGCGGGTCTCACCCTCCACTTT
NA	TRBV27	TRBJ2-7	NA	CASSLNGGLSYEQYF	TGTGCCAGCAGTTTAAATGGCGGGCTCTCCTACGAGCAGTACTTC
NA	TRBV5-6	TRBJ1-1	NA	CASSLLRRDTEAFF	TGTGCCAGCAGCTTACTCCGGCGGGACACTGAAGCTTTCTTT
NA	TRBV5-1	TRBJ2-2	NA	CASSSGQTGELFF	TGCGCCAGCAGCTCTGGACAGACCGGGGAGCTGTTTTTT
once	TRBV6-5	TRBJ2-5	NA	CASSDPMETQYF	TGTGCCAGCAGTGACCCAATGGAGACCCAGTACTTC
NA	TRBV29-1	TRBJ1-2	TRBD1	CSVETGNYGYTF	TGCAGCGTGGAGACAGGGAACTATGGCTACACCTTC
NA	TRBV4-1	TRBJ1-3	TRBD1	CASSPGQGGNTIYF	TGCGCCAGCAGCCCGGGACAGGGTGGAAACACCATATATTTT
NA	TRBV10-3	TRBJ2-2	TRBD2	CAISELAGGSFGELFF	TGTGCCATCAGCGAACTAGCGGGGGGTAGCTTCGGGGAGCTGTTTTTT
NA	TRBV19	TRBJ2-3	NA	CASSIERGADTQYF	TGTGCCAGTAGTATAGAGAGGGGGGCGGATACGCAGTATTTT
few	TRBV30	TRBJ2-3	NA	CAWSKAGGDTQYF	TGTGCCTGGAGTAAGGCCGGGGGCGATACGCAGTATTTT
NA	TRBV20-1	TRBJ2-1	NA	CSCRHYNEQFF	TGCTCATGCAGGCATTACAATGAGCAGTTCTTC
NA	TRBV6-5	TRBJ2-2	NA	CASRPGHLNTGELFF	TGTGCCAGCAGACCGGGACACCTGAACACCGGGGAGCTGTTTTTT
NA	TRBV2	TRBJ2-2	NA	CASSETGTGELFF	TGTGCCAGCAGTGAAACGGGCACCGGGGAGCTGTTTTTT
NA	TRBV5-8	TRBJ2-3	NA	CASSPNSGDTQYF	TGTGCCAGCAGCCCCAACTCAGGGGATACGCAGTATTTT
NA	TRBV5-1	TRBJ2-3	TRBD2	CASSMVSGTSSTDTQYF	TGCGCCAGCAGCATGGTCTCCGGGACTAGCAGCACAGATACGCAGTATTTT
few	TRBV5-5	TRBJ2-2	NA	CASSLRTVPGELFF	TGTGCCAGCAGCTTGCGGACGGTGCCCGGGGAGCTGTTTTTT
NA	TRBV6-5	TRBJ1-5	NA	CASSYSMATGNQPQHF	TGTGCCAGCAGTTACTCGATGGCGACTGGCAATCAGCCCCAGCATTTT
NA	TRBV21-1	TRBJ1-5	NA	CASSKGGGGSNQPQHF	TGTGCCAGCAGCAAAGGTGGGGGAGGTAGCAATCAGCCCCAGCATTTT
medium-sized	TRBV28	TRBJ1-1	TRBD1	CASTPWVQGANTEAFF	TGTGCCAGCACCCCGTGGGTACAGGGGGCGAACACTGAAGCTTTCTTT
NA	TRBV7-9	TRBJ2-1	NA	CASSSELNEQFF	TGTGCCAGCAGCTCGGAGCTCAATGAGCAGTTCTTC
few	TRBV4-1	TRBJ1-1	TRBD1	CASSQEHRGGTEAFF	TGCGCCAGCAGCCAAGAGCACAGGGGGGGCACTGAAGCTTTCTTT
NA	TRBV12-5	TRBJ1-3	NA	CASGLYTGTSAAGNTIYF	TGTGCTAGTGGTTTGTACACCGGGACATCGGCCGCTGGAAACACCATATATTTT
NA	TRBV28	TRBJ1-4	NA	CASKGETDEKLFF	TGTGCCAGCAAGGGCGAGACAGATGAAAAACTGTTTTTT
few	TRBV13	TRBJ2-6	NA	CASGESSGANVLTF	TGTGCCAGCGGGGAGAGCTCTGGGGCCAACGTCCTGACTTTC
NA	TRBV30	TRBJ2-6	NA	CAWSVFAAGANVLTF	TGTGCCTGGAGTGTATTCGCGGCCGGGGCCAACGTCCTGACTTTC
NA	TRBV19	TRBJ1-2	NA	CASSITQGGLVYGYTF	TGTGCCAGTAGTATAACCCAGGGTGGATTGGTCTATGGCTACACCTTC
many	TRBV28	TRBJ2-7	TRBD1	CASSASTGTHGEQYF	TGTGCCAGCAGTGCATCGACAGGGACCCACGGCGAGCAGTACTTC
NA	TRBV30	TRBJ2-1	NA	CAFGHGAQDNEQFF	TGTGCCTTCGGTCACGGGGCCCAGGACAATGAGCAGTTCTTC
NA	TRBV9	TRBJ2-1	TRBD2	CASSVSGGVSYNEQFF	TGTGCCAGCAGCGTTAGCGGGGGGGTATCCTACAATGAGCAGTTCTTC
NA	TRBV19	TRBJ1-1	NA	CASSIGRKGEAFF	TGTGCCAGTAGTATAGGCCGGAAGGGTGAAGCTTTCTTT
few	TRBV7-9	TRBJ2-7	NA	CASSLVSGTAPREQYF	TGTGCCAGCAGCTTAGTAAGTGGGACGGCCCCTCGCGAGCAGTACTTC
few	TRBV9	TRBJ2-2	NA	CASSATGPGELFF	TGTGCCAGCAGCGCTACAGGGCCCGGGGAGCTGTTTTTT
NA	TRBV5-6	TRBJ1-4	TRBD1	CASSYGTGYNEKLFF	TGTGCCAGCAGCTACGGGACAGGGTATAATGAAAAACTGTTTTTT
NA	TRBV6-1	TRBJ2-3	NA	CASSEEPWFVDF	TGTGCCAGCAGTGAAGAACCGTGGTTCGTGGATTTT
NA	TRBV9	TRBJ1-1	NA	CASSGGTLNTEAFF	TGTGCCAGCAGCGGGGGGACTTTGAACACTGAAGCTTTCTTT